A single sample is the source of the 16 T cell receptor beta chains below, sequenced in a study of blood T cell repertoires in COVID-19. Some clones are missing from TCRdb's copy, which holds only in-frame ones; the method was immunoSEQ multiplex PCR. Of over 70,000 clones in the sample, approximately 86% were seen once. The sample was peripheral blood. Every receptor here comes from a human donor in a cohort sampled during active COVID-19.

V and J are TRBV5-1 and TRBJ2-5; 10 positions match TRBD2. CDR1 and CDR2 from the germline V gene are SGHRS and YFSETQ. CDR3 size: 14 residues. V shed 4 bases, J shed 3 bases, and the junction held 3 bases outside the gene matches. This chain's CDR3 is CASSPTSGKETQYF. CDR3 DNA sequence: TGCGCCAGCAGCCCTACTAGCGGGAAAGAGACCCAGTACTTC. The entire variable domain, with the rest obtained from reference TRBV5-1 and TRBJ2-5, is as follows: KAGVTQTPRYLIKTRGQQVTLSCSPISGHRSVSWYQQTPGQGLQFLFEYFSETQRNKGNFPGRFSGRQFSNSRSEMNVSTLELGDSALYLCASSPTSGKETQYFGPGTRLLVL.

The chain has TRBV19 and TRBJ2-1; TRBD1 aligns across 10 bases. The CDR3 has 16 residues. CDR1 is LNHDA, CDR2 SQIVND, per germline (reference sequence). The junction had 7 bases not matched to a gene; V was cut back by 7 bases and J by 1 base. In DNA form, the CDR3 reads TGTGCCAGTAACCGACAGGGGGCGCGTTCCTACAATGAGCAGTTCTTC. It is translated as CASNRQGARSYNEQFF.

The V gene is TRBV6-6, the J gene TRBJ2-3; 8 bases match TRBD1. The germline gives CDR1 MNHNY, CDR2 SVGAGI (reference sequence). The ends lost 6 bases at V and 2 bases at J; junction bases unmatched: 7. The CDR3 sequence is 15 residues long. The CDR3 DNA reads TGTGCCAGCAGCGGTCCGGGACAGGACACAGATACGCAGTATTTT. Protein sequence: CASSGPGQDTDTQYF.

The gene calls are TRBV7-8 and TRBJ2-5; 9 nucleotides line up with TRBD1. CDR1 and CDR2 (germline): SGHVS, FQNEAQ. Germline trimming cut 7 bases from V and 9 bases from J; bases unmatched to any gene: 21. CDR3 length equals 17 residues. CDR3: CASNPTGGAGPREAQYF. The DNA for the CDR3 is TGTGCCAGCAACCCAACAGGGGGCGCTGGGCCAAGAGAAGCCCAGTACTTC. The entire variable domain, with the rest obtained from reference TRBV7-8 and TRBJ2-5, is as follows: GAGVSQSPRYKVAKRGQDVALRCDPISGHVSLFWYQQALGQGPEFLTYFQNEAQLDKSGLPSDRFFAERPEGSVSTLKIQRTQQEDSAVYLCASNPTGGAGPREAQYFGPGTRLLVL.

The chain combines TRBV7-9 with TRBJ2-1; 12 bases map to TRBD2. V lost 4 bases, J lost 9 bases, and 4 bases stayed unmatched. This CDR3 region has 14 residues. The germline V gene has CDR1 SEHNR and CDR2 FQNEAQ (reference sequence). The CDR3, as DNA: TGTGCCAGCAGCTCTAGCGGGGGGGCGATTGAGCAGTTCTTC. Its translation: CASSSSGGAIEQFF.

The count of this clone is one. The rearrangement links TRBV5-1 to TRBJ1-1; possibly TRBD1 for D (5 bases). CDR1 and CDR2 from the germline V gene are SGHRS and YFSETQ. The CDR3 consists of 15 residues. The germline V and J ends were trimmed by 0 bases and 1 base, with 10 bases remaining between them. The CDR3 sequence: CASSLERGGNTEAFF. The CDR3 DNA reads as TGCGCCAGCAGCTTGGAAAGGGGCGGGAACACTGAAGCTTTCTTT.

CDR3 DNA sequence: TGTGCCAGCAGCTTATACAGGGGGCGGTCCACTGAAGCTTTCTTT. It specifies CASSLYRGRSTEAFF. The chain carries TRBV5-6 and TRBJ1-1, with 9 bases identical to TRBD1. V was clipped by 2 bases and J by 4 bases; unmatched bases: 6. The CDR3 sequence is 15 residues long. CDR1 is SGHDT, CDR2 YYEEEE, per germline.

This clone has only one observation. The chain has TRBV25-1 and TRBJ1-4; D not resolved. The CDR3 contains 14 residues. Trimming took off 3 bases at V and 4 bases at J, with 9 bases between the two ends. CDR1 and CDR2 from the germline V gene are MGHDK and SYGVNS. The CDR3 region is CASSDPGGNEKLFF. In DNA, the CDR3 is TGTGCCAGCAGTGACCCAGGAGGTAATGAAAAACTGTTTTTT.

The genes are TRBV28 and TRBJ2-3; 9 nucleotides match TRBD2. CDR3 length: 18 amino acids. V lost 2 bases, J lost 5 bases, and 14 bases stayed unmatched. Germline V gives CDR1 MDHEN, CDR2 SYDVKM. The CDR3 bases are TGTGCCAGCAGTTTAATAGAATTGGCGGGAGGGCCGGGAGATACGCAGTATTTT. Translated: CASSLIELAGGPGDTQYF.

The chain recombines TRBV28 with TRBJ1-2; no clear D. Germline V CDR1 and CDR2: MDHEN, SYDVKM. Trimming shortened V by 5 bases and J by 2 bases, and 3 bases separated the two germline ends. The CDR3 spans 11 residues. CDR3 loop: CASSPNYGYTF. In DNA form, the CDR3 reads TGTGCCAGCAGTCCGAACTATGGCTACACCTTC.

V and J are TRBV28 and TRBJ1-1; D is ambiguous. The germline V gene has CDR1 MDHEN and CDR2 SYDVKM. The CDR3 is 15 amino acids. V lost 2 bases and J lost 3, with 13 bases in between. CDR3 region: CASSLRQDQDTEAFF. The CDR3 bases are TGTGCCAGCAGTTTAAGGCAGGATCAGGACACTGAAGCTTTCTTT. Based on the CDR3 plus reference TRBV28 and TRBJ1-1, the full variable domain is DVKVTQSSRYLVKRTGEKVFLECVQDMDHENMFWYRQDPGLGLRLIYFSYDVKMKEKGDIPEGYSVSREKKERFSLILESASTNQTSMYLCASSLRQDQDTEAFFGQGTRLTVV.

This rearrangement joins TRBV4-3 to TRBJ2-7; D perhaps matches TRBD2 (7 bases). From germline, CDR1 is LGHNA and CDR2 YSLEER. CDR3 length: 16 amino acids. V was cut by 2 bases and J by 3 bases, with 17 bases left in between. Here the CDR3 reads CASSQRTDGGLYEQYF. The CDR3 DNA reads TGCGCCAGCAGCCAAAGGACGGACGGGGGGCTCTACGAGCAGTACTTC.

The genes are TRBV29-1 and TRBJ2-2, with a possible D match to TRBD1 (5 bases). Germline CDR1 SQVTM, CDR2 ANQGSEA. Trimming removed 2 bases at V and 7 bases at J, with 14 bases between. The CDR3 loop spans 14 amino acids. CDR3 bases: TGCAGCGTTGAAAGGGCGGATACAGGCGGGGAGCTGTTTTTT. It is translated as CSVERADTGGELFF.

The CDR3 loop is CASSSLRGTEAFF. CDR3 coding DNA: TGTGCCAGCAGCTCCCTCAGGGGGACTGAAGCTTTCTTT. This chain uses TRBV13 with TRBJ1-1; 7 bases are shared with TRBD1. The CDR3 runs to 13 residues. The ends lost 4 bases at V and 5 bases at J; junction bases unmatched: 4. From germline, CDR1 is PRHDT and CDR2 FYEKMQ (reference sequence).

This clone has only one observation. The V call is TRBV7-2, the J call TRBJ1-2, with 9 bases matching TRBD1. J lost 7 bases, V lost 5 bases, and 11 bases had no gene match. Germline CDR1 SGHTA, CDR2 FQGNSA. The CDR3 spans 15 residues. CDR3 nucleotides: TGTGCCAGCAGCGCAAACACCGGGACAGGGCTTGGCTACACCTTC. Protein: CASSANTGTGLGYTF.

The chain employs TRBV19 and TRBJ2-7, with D tentatively TRBD1 (6 bases). Trimming removed 5 bases at V and 4 bases at J, with 12 bases between. CDR1 is LNHDA and CDR2 is SQIVND in the germline V gene (reference sequence). The CDR3 extends over 13 amino acids. CDR3 nucleotide sequence: TGTGCCAGTAGTTCGTTCAGGGGTTACGAGCAGTACTTC. Amino acid sequence: CASSSFRGYEQYF.